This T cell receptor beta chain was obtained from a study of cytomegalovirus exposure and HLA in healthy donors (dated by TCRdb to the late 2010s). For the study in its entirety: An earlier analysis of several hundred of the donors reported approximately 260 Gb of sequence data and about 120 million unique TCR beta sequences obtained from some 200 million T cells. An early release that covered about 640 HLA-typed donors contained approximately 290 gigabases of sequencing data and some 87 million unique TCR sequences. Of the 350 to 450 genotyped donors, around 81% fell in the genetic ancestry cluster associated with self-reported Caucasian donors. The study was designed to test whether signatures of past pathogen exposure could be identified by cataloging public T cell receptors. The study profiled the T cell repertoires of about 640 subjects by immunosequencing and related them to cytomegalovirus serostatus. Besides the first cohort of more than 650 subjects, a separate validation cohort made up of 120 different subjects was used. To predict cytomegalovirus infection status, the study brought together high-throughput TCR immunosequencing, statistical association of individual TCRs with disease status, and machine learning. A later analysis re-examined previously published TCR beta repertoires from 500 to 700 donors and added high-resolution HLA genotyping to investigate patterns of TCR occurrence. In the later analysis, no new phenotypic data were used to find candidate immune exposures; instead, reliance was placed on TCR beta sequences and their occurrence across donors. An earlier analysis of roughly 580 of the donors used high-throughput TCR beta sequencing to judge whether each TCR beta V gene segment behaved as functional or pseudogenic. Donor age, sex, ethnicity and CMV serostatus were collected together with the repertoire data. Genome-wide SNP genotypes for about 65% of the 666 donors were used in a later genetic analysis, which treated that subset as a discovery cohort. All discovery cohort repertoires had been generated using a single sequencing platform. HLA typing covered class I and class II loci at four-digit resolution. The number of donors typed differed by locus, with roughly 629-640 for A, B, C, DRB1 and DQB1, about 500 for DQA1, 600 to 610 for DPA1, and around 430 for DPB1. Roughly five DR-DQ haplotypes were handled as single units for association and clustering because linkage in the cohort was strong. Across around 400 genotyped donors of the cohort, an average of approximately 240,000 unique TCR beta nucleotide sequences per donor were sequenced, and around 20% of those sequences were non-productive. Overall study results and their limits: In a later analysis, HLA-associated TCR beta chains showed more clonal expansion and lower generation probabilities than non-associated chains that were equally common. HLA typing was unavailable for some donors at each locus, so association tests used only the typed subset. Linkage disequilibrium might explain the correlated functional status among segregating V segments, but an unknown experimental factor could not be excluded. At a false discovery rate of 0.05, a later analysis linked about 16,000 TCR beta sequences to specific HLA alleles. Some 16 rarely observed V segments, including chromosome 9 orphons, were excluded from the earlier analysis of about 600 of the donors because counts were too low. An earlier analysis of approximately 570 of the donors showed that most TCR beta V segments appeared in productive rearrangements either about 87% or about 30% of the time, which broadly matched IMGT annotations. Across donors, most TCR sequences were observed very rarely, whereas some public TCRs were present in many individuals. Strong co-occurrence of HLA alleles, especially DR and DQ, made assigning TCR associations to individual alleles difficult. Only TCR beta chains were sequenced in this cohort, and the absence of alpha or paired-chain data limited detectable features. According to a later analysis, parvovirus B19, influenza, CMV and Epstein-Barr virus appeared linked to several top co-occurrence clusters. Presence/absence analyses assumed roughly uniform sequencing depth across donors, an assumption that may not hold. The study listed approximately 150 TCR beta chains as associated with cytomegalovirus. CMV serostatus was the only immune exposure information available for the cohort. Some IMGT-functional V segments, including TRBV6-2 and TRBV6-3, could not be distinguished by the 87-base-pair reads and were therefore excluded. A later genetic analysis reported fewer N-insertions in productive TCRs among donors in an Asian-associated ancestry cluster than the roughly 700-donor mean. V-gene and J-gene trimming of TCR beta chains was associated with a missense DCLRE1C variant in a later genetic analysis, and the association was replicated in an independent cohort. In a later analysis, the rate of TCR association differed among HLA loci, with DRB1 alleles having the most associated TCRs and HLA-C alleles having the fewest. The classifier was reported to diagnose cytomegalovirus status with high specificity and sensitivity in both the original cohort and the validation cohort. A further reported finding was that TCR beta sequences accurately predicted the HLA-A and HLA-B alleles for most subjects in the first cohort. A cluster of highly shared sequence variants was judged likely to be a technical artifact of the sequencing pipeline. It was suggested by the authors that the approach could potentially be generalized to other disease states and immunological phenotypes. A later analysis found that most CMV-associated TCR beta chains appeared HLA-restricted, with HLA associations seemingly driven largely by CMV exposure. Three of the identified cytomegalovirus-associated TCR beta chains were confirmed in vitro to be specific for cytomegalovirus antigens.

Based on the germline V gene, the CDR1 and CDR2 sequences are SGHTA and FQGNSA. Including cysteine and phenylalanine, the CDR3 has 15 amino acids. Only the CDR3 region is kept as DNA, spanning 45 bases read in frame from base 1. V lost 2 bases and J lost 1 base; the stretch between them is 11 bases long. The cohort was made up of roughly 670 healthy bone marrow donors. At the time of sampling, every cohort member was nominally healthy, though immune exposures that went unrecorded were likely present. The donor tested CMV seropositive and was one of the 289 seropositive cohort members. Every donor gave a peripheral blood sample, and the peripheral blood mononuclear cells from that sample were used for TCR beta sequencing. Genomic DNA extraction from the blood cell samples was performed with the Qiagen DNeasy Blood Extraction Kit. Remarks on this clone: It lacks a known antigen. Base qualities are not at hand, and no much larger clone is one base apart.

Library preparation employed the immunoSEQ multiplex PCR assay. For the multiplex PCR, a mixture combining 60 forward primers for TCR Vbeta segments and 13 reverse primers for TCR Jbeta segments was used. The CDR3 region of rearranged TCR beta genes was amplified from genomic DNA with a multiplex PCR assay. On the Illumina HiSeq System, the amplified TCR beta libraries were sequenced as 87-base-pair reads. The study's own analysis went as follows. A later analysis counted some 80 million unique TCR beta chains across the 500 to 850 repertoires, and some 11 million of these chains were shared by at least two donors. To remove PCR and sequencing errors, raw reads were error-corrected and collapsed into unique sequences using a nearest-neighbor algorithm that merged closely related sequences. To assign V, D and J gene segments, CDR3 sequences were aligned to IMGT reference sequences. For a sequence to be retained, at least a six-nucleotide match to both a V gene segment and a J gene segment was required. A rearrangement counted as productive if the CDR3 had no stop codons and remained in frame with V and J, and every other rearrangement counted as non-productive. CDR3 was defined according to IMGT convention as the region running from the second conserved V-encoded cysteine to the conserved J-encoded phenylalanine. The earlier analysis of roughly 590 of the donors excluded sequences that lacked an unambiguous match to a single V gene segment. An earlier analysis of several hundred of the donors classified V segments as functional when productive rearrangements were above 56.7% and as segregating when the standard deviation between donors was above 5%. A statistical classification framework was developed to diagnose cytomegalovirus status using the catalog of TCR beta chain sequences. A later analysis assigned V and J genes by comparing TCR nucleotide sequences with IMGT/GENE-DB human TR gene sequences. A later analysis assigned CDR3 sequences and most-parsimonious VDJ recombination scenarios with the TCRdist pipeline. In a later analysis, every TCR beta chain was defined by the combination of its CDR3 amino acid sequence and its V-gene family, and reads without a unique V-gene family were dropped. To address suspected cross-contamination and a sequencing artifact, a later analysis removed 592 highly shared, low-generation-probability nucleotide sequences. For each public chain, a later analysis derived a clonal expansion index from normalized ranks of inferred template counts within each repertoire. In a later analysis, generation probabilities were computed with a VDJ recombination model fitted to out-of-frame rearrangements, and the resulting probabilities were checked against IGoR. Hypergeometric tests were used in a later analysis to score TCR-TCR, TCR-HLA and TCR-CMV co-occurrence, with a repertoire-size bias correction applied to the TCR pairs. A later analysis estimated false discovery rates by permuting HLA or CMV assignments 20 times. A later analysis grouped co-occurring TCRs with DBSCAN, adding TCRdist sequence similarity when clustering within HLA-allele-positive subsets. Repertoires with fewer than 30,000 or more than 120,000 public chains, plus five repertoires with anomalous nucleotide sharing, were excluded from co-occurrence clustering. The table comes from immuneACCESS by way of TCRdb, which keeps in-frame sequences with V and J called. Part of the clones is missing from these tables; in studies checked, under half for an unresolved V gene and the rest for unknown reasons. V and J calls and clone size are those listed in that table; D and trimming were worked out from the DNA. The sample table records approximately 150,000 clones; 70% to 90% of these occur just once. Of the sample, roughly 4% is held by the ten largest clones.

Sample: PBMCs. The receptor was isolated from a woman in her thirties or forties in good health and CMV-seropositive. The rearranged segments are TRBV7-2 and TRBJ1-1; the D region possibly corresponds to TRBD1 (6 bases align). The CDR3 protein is CASSLMVRGNTEAFF. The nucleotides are TGTGCCAGCAGCTTAATGGTCAGGGGGAACACTGAAGCTTTCTTT.